The present TCR beta chain was sequenced within a study of blood T cell repertoires in COVID-19. Here immunoSEQ multiplex PCR was the method, and the copy in TCRdb shows in-frame clones only, minus some. The sample has approximately 200,000 clones; around 85% are singletons. The germline V and J ends were trimmed by 10 bases and 2 bases, with 18 bases remaining between them. The germline V gene has CDR1 MDHEN and CDR2 SYDVKM. This CDR3 contains 15 residues. The genes are TRBV28 and TRBJ1-5; a possible D gene is TRBD1 (6 bases). The sample was peripheral blood. This receptor was taken from a woman in her fifties or sixties with acute or convalescent COVID-19. CDR3 in DNA: TGTGCCATCAAAGCACGGGGGGCAGGCAATCAGCCCCAGCATTTT. Encoded protein: CAIKARGAGNQPQHF.